Listed below are T cell receptor beta chains from one sample, sequenced in a study of T cell changes during pregnancy in multiple sclerosis. Generated by immunoSEQ multiplex PCR, the TCRdb table keeps only in-frame clones and is missing some. Of tens of thousands of clones in the sample, around 90% were seen once. The sequencing used peripheral blood, collected in the third trimester of pregnancy. The receptors originated from a female donor in good health, enrolled as a control in a pregnancy study. The conserved cysteine and the conserved F or W are not part of the CDR3 here. Not all rows give a size; the values are once, few, many and, for expanded clones, a class.

v_gene	abundance	j_gene	CDR3aa
TRBV5-6	-	TRBJ2-1	ASGGSSSYNEQF
TRBV19	-	TRBJ1-4	ASSIGGTSGEKLF
TRBV7-9	-	TRBJ1-2	ASTILQGNYGYT
TRBV10-3	-	TRBJ2-6	ASSIGSGANVLT
TRBV5-1	-	TRBJ2-3	ASSFGTDTQY
TRBV28	-	TRBJ2-3	ASSPGDTQY
TRBV19	-	TRBJ1-1	ASSPPDRLTMGAF
TRBV4-1	-	TRBJ1-2	ASSQVSQNGYT
TRBV7-2	-	TRBJ1-1	ASSLEAGITEAF
TRBV27	-	TRBJ1-2	ASSRRTGDGYT
TRBV2	-	TRBJ1-5	ASNGGRDNQPQH
TRBV7-2	-	TRBJ2-3	ASSLSMAGAQY
TRBV4-2	-	TRBJ2-5	ASSTTSGGTETQY
TRBV7-3	-	TRBJ2-2	ASSSKTGELF
TRBV9	-	TRBJ2-2	ASSVALQAGGELF
TRBV19	-	TRBJ1-2	ASSRKQGEFGYT
TRBV4-3	-	TRBJ2-5	ASRGPGSQETQY
TRBV2	-	TRBJ2-7	ASSEKGAGSYEQY
TRBV27	-	TRBJ1-1	ASSLSRGSTEAF
TRBV5-1	-	TRBJ2-5	ASSLTLGTQY
TRBV28	-	TRBJ1-5	ASSFLGQPQH
TRBV2	-	TRBJ2-1	ASRSGGSSDEQF
TRBV19	-	TRBJ1-6	ASSRATGSSPLH
TRBV19	-	TRBJ2-3	ASSGRGANKDTQY
TRBV5-6	-	TRBJ1-1	ASSEGEGLNTEAF
TRBV2	-	TRBJ1-5	ASSLRQGVNQPQH
TRBV29-1	-	TRBJ2-2	SVEDALLGSTGELF
TRBV7-9	-	TRBJ2-2	ASSRTGAVNTGELF
TRBV2	-	TRBJ1-2	ASSDSEGGIYGYT
TRBV5-1	-	TRBJ1-2	ASSLERNYGYT
TRBV5-1	-	TRBJ1-1	ASRVGTGYTEAF
TRBV5-1	-	TRBJ1-5	ASAPTNQPQH
TRBV9	once	TRBJ1-1	ASSSDRDRVTEAF
TRBV6-4	once	TRBJ2-1	ASSDSGGGASYNEQF
TRBV29-1	-	TRBJ1-1	SGQTGGTEAF
TRBV7-9	-	TRBJ1-2	ASSLGPYYGYT
TRBV27	-	TRBJ1-2	ASSGGNYGYT